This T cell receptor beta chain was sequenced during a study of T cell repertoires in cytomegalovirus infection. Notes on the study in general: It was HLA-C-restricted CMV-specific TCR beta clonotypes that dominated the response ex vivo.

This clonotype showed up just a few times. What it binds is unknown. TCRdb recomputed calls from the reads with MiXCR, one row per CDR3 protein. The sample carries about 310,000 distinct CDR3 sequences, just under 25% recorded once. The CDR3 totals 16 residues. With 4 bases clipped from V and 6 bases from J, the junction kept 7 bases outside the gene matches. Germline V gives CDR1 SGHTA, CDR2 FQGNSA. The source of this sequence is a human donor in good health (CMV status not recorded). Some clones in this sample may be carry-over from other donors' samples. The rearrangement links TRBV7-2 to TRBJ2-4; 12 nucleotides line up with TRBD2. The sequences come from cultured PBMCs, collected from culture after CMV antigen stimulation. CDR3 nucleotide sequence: TGTGCCAGCAGCTCGACGGGACTAGCGGGCCGAAACATTCAGTACTTC. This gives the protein CASSSTGLAGRNIQYF.